This T cell receptor (beta chain) was retrieved from a study of T cell repertoires in cytomegalovirus infection. Germline CDR1 is ENHRY and CDR2 is SYGVKD. The CDR3 consists of 16 residues. Trimming took off 3 bases at V and 2 bases at J, with 15 bases between the two ends. MiXCR was run by TCRdb on the reads, yielding one entry per CDR3 protein. The data show fewer than 700,000 distinct CDR3 sequences, more than 20% seen once. This clonotype has just a few counts. The sample comprised CD8+ T cells from PBMCs. V is TRBV10-3 and J is TRBJ2-3, with D unresolved. The receptor was isolated from a human donor in good health (CMV status not recorded). Some clones in this sample may be carry-over from other donors' samples. The CDR3 sequence is CAISDGHPTSTDTQYF. CDR3 coding DNA: TGTGCCATCAGTGATGGGCACCCGACCTCCACAGATACGCAGTATTTT.